Below, 10 T cell receptor beta chains from the same sample are listed, as sequenced in a study of post-analysis software for immune sequencing data. No cognate antigen is known for these TCRs. Findings of the study overall: Roughly five TRBV segments occurring more often in patients than controls included TRBV5-6, TRBV5-1 and TRBV20-1.

Included in the TCR beta cDNA libraries were unique molecular identifiers. TCRdb reprocessed the PCR reads via MiXCR and lists one record per CDR3 protein. The table includes more than 450,000 distinct CDR3 sequences, approximately 31% detected once. Source material: blood. Receptors originate from a girl aged 2-17 years with multiple sclerosis.

Comment on this clonotype: The junction shows a germline mismatch at one end, possibly a read error. The rearrangement links TRBV7-2 to TRBJ2-1, with D possibly matching TRBD2 (6 bases). The germline V gene encodes CDR1 SGHTA and CDR2 FQGNSA. The CDR3 contains 14 residues. CDR3 nucleotides: TGTGCCGGCAGCTTAGCAGCTGCGGAGGGTGAGCAGTTCTTC. Its translation: CAGSLAAAEGEQFF.

This clonotype was recorded at least ten times. This chain joins TRBV7-3 and TRBJ2-5, with 7 bases identical to TRBD2. Germline V gene lookup returns CDR1 SGHTA and CDR2 FQGTGA. The CDR3 sequence is 14 residues long. Unmatched junction bases numbered 4, after V lost 4 bases and J lost 2 bases. The CDR3 spells CASSSQGGQETQYF. Written as DNA, the CDR3 is TGTGCCAGCAGCTCCCAGGGAGGGCAAGAGACCCAGTACTTC. Combining the CDR3 with reference TRBV7-3 and TRBJ2-5 gives the whole variable domain GAGVSQTPSNKVTEKGKYVELRCDPISGHTALYWYRQSLGQGPEFLIYFQGTGAADDSGLPNDRFFAVRPEGSVSTLKIQRTERGDSAVYLCASSSQGGQETQYFGPGTRLLVL.

The J gene is TRBJ2-3, the V gene TRBV5-1; D call uncertain. Germline assignment: CDR1 SGHRS and CDR2 YFSETQ. The CDR3 is 15 residues long. The V end was cut by 0 bases, the J end by 1 base, with 9 bases between. The CDR3 spells CASSLGQLGTDTQYF. CDR3 coding DNA: TGCGCCAGCAGCTTGGGGCAATTAGGCACAGATACGCAGTATTTT.

The V and J genes are TRBV21-1 and TRBJ2-5; the DNA was not compared with TRBD2, the D call given in the table. TRBV21-1 is reported as a pseudogene. The CDR3 length is 15 residues. The CDR3, as DNA: TGTGCCAGCAGCATTCGAGTCCGGACCCAAGAGACCCAGTACTTC. Translating it yields CASSIRVRTQETQYF.

This chain connects TRBV25-1 to TRBJ2-5; D might be TRBD1 (6 bases). This CDR3 has 15 residues. V shed 4 bases and J shed 2 bases, with 14 bases lying between them. CDR1 is MGHDK and CDR2 is SYGVNS in the germline V gene. CDR3 coding DNA: TGTGCCAGCAGTGCCCGGACAGTTTTACAAGAGACCCAGTACTTC. Residues: CASSARTVLQETQYF.

The gene calls are TRBV24-1 and TRBJ1-5, with D possibly being TRBD1 (5 bases). The germline V gene has CDR1 KGHDR and CDR2 SFDVKD. Between the trimmed V and J ends, which lost 4 bases and 9 bases, there was a span of 12 bases. The CDR3 is 13 amino acids. The CDR3, as DNA: TGTGCCACCAGTGAAACAGGCCCGCGGCCCCAGCATTTT. Its translation is CATSETGPRPQHF.

The gene calls are TRBV4-1 and TRBJ2-1, with 9 bases matching TRBD1. Germline V gene lookup returns CDR1 MGHRA and CDR2 YSYEKL. This CDR3 spans 17 amino acids. V shed 0 bases and J 3 bases; nucleotides not matched to a gene: 6. This CDR3 is CASSQEGTGSGYNEQFF. The CDR3 DNA sequence: TGCGCCAGCAGCCAAGAGGGGACAGGGTCAGGCTACAATGAGCAGTTCTTC.

The CDR3, as DNA: TGTGCCAGCAGCCAGGATGGGACAGGTGTCCGCTATGGCTACACCTTC. Residues: CASSQDGTGVRYGYTF. This chain uses TRBV14 with TRBJ1-2; 8 nucleotides match TRBD1. CDR1 and CDR2 from the germline V gene are SGHDN and FVKESK. The V gene end was trimmed by 3 bases and the J gene end by 4 bases; junction bases not matched to a gene: 10. CDR3 size: 16 residues.

The chain links TRBV7-2 to TRBJ2-1; TRBD2 agrees at 11 bases. CDR3 size: 16 residues. The V and J ends lost 5 bases and 4 bases, in that order; junction bases with no gene match: 7. CDR1 and CDR2 (germline): SGHTA, FQGNSA. Written as DNA, the CDR3 is TGTGCCAGCAGCCCTGATAGCGGGGGGGTATACAATGAGCAGTTCTTC. Translation: CASSPDSGGVYNEQFF.

This clonotype was detected only a few times. The chain carries TRBV5-6 and TRBJ1-2; possible D gene TRBD1, 6 bases. The V end was cut by 0 bases, the J end by 8 bases, with 17 bases between. Germline V gives CDR1 SGHDT, CDR2 YYEEEE. The CDR3 is made up of 15 amino acids. The CDR3 loop reads CASSLGSRGWWGYTF. As DNA, the CDR3 is TGTGCCAGCAGCTTGGGCAGCAGGGGATGGTGGGGCTACACCTTC. Looking up the rest from reference TRBV5-6 and TRBJ1-2 gives the full variable domain: DAGVTQSPTHLIKTRGQQVTLRCSPKSGHDTVSWYQQALGQGPQFIFQYYEEEERQRGNFPDRFSGHQFPNYSSELNVNALLLGDSALYLCASSLGSRGWWGYTFGSGTRLTVV.